These T cell receptor beta chains were read from a single sample in a study of blood T cell repertoires in COVID-19. Some clones are missing from TCRdb's copy, which holds only in-frame ones; the method was immunoSEQ multiplex PCR. The data contain approximately 300,000 clones, 85% to 90% of them singletons. The sequenced material came from PBMCs or T cells enriched from blood (not recorded which). Source of these receptors: a man in his thirties or forties who had recovered from COVID-19. CDR3s include the opening cysteine and the closing phenylalanine or tryptophan. Fields, in order: V gene, D gene, J gene, clone size, CDR3 DNA, CDR3 protein. D genes are given only for firm matches. Size values are once, few and many counts, or a class for expanded clones, and some rows have none.

TRBV7-9	TRBD1	TRBJ2-7	few	TGTGCCAGCAGCAGACACGGGACAGGACGCTACGAGCAGTACTTC	CASSRHGTGRYEQYF
TRBV12-5	NA	TRBJ2-1	NA	TGTGCTAGTGGACTACTAGGCAATGAGCAGTTCTTC	CASGLLGNEQFF
TRBV7-8	TRBD1	TRBJ2-5	NA	TGTGCCAGCAGCACCGGGACAGGAGGCAGGGAGACCCAGTACTTC	CASSTGTGGRETQYF
TRBV12-5	NA	TRBJ1-5	NA	TGTGCTAGTCGGGGGGCGGGGCCGAATCAGCCCCAGCATTTT	CASRGAGPNQPQHF
TRBV6-5	TRBD1	TRBJ1-1	NA	TGTGCCAGCAGTTACTCGGGGACAGGGTACACTGAAGCTTTCTTT	CASSYSGTGYTEAFF
TRBV2	TRBD1	TRBJ2-3	NA	TGTGCCAGCAGTGAGGACAGGGTAGACCCAGATACGCAGTATTTT	CASSEDRVDPDTQYF
TRBV28	TRBD2	TRBJ2-1	NA	TGTGCCAGCCATGTGGGACTAGCGGCCCCGAATGAGCAGTTCTTC	CASHVGLAAPNEQFF
TRBV5-1	TRBD2	TRBJ2-3	NA	TGCGCCAGCAGCTTGGGTACTAGCGGGGGCCCGAGCACAGATACGCAGTATTTT	CASSLGTSGGPSTDTQYF
TRBV12-5	TRBD1	TRBJ2-1	NA	TGTGCTAGTGGTTTGGTCCAGGGGGCCTACAATGAGCAGTTCTTC	CASGLVQGAYNEQFF
TRBV3-1/TRBV3-2	TRBD2	TRBJ2-1	NA	TGTGCCAGCAGCCAACTGGCCCTGGGACTAGCGGGAGGTCGGTACAATGAGCAGTTCTTC	CASSQLALGLAGGRYNEQFF
TRBV6-5	NA	TRBJ1-2	NA	TGTGCCAGCAGTTCCCGCCGGGACACCCTCTATGGCTACACCTTC	CASSSRRDTLYGYTF
TRBV3-1/TRBV3-2	NA	TRBJ1-1	NA	TGTGCCAGCAGCCAATGGCTAGTAAACACTGAAGCTTTCTTT	CASSQWLVNTEAFF
TRBV28	NA	TRBJ1-5	NA	TGTGCCACCACGTTCCTGACAGGACATAGCAATCAGCCCCAGCATTTT	CATTFLTGHSNQPQHF
TRBV9	TRBD1	TRBJ2-7	once	TGTGCCAGCAGCGTGAAAGGACAGGGCATAATGGCCGAGCAGTACTTC	CASSVKGQGIMAEQYF
TRBV10-3	NA	TRBJ2-3	NA	TGTGCCATCAGTGACCCCAATACGCAGTATTTT	CAISDPNTQYF